The entry that follows covers one T cell receptor (beta chain) sequence. Per germline, CDR1 SGHDN and CDR2 FVKESK. Trimming removed 5 bases at V and 3 bases at J, with 17 bases between. There are 16 residues in the CDR3. These data belong to a study of somatic mutations in cytotoxic T cells in rheumatoid arthritis. Data came from immunoSEQ multiplex PCR; TCRdb stores just in-frame clones and leaves some out. The sample yields about 23,000 clones, nearly 80% seen once. This chain joins TRBV14 and TRBJ2-1; TRBD2 is a possible D gene (5 bases). This sequence originates from an adult with rheumatoid arthritis. Sequences were obtained from CD8+ T cells sorted from blood. This chain's CDR3 is CASSSTRERRYNEQFF. The CDR3 DNA reads TGTGCCAGCAGCTCGACGAGGGAACGGCGCTACAATGAGCAGTTCTTC.